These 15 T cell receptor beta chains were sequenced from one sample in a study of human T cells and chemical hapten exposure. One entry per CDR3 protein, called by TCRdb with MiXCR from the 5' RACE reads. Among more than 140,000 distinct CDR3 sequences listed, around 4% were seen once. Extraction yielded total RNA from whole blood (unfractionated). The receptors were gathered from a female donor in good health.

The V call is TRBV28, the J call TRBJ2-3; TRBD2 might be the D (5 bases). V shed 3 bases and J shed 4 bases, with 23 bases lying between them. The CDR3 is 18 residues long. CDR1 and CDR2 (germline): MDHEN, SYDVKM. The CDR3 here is CASSLVGIGLLDADTQYF. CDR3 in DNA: TGTGCCAGCAGTTTGGTGGGGATAGGACTTCTGGACGCAGATACGCAGTATTTT.

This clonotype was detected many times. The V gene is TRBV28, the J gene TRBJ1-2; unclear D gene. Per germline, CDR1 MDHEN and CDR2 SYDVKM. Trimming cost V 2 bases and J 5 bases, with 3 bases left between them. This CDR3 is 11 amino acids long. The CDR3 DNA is TGTGCCAGCAGTTTAGCATATGGCTACACCTTC. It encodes CASSLAYGYTF.

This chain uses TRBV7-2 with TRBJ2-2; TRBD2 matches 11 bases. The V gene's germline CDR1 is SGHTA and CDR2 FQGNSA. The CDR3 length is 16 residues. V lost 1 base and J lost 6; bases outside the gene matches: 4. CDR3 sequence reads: CASSLDTLAGAGELFF. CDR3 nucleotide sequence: TGTGCCAGCAGCTTAGATACACTAGCGGGGGCCGGGGAGCTGTTTTTT.

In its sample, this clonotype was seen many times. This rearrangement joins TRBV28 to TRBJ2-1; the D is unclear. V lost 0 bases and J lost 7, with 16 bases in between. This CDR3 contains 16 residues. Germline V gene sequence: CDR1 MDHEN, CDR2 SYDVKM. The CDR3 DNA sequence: TGTGCCAGCAGTTTATGGGCAGAGGCCGGAAAGAATGAGCAGTTCTTC. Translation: CASSLWAEAGKNEQFF. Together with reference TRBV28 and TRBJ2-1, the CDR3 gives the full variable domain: DVKVTQSSRYLVKRTGEKVFLECVQDMDHENMFWYRQDPGLGLRLIYFSYDVKMKEKGDIPEGYSVSREKKERFSLILESASTNQTSMYLCASSLWAEAGKNEQFFGPGTRLTVL.

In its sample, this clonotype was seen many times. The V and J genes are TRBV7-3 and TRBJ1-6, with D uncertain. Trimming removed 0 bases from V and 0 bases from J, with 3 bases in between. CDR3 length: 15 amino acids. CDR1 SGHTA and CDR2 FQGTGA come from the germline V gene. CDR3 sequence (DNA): TGTGCCAGCAGCTTAACGGCCTCCTATAATTCACCCCTCCACTTT. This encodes CASSLTASYNSPLHF.

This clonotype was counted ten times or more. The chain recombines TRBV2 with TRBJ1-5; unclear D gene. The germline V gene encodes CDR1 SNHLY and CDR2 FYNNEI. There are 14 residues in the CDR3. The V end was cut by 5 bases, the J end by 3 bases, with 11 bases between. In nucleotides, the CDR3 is TGTGCCAGCAGTTCCGCCCTCGTCAATCAGCCCCAGCATTTT. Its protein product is CASSSALVNQPQHF.

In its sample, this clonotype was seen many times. Here the CDR3 reads CSARAGSYNEQFF. The CDR3 DNA reads as TGCAGCGCCCGAGCGGGGTCCTACAATGAGCAGTTCTTC. This sequence joins TRBV29-1 and TRBJ2-1; TRBD2 matches 7 bases. V was pared by 7 bases and J by 1 base, with 4 bases of the junction left unmatched. The CDR3 totals 13 residues. CDR1 and CDR2 (germline): SQVTM, ANQGSEA.

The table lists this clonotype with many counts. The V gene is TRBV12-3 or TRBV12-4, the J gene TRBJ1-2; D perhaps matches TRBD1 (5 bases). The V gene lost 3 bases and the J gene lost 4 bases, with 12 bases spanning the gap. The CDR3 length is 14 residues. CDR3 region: CASSFTGAFYGYTF. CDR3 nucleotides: TGTGCCAGCAGTTTTACCGGGGCCTTCTATGGCTACACCTTC.

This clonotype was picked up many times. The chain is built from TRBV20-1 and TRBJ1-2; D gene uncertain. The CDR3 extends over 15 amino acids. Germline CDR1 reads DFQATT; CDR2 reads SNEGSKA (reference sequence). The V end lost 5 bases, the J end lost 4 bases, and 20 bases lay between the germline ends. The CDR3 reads CSAGPARALGYGYTF. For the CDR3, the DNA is TGCAGTGCTGGTCCCGCCCGGGCCCTTGGCTATGGCTACACCTTC.

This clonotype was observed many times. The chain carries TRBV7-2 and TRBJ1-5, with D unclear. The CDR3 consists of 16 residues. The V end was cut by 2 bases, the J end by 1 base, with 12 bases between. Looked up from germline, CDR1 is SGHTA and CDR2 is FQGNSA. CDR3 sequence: CASSLNWWASNQPQHF. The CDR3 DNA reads TGTGCCAGCAGCTTAAATTGGTGGGCAAGCAATCAGCCCCAGCATTTT.

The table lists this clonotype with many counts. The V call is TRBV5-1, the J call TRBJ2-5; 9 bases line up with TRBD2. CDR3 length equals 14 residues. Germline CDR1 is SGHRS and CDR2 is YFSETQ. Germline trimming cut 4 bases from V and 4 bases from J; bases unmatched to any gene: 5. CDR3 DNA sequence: TGCGCCAGCAGCAACCCTAGCGGGGTAGAGACCCAGTACTTC. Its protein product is CASSNPSGVETQYF.

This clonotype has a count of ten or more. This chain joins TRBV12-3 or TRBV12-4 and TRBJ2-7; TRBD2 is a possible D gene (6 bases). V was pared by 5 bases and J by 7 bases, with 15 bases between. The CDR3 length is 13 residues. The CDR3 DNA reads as TGTGCCAGCAGTAATCGCCTGGAGGGTGAGCAGTACTTC. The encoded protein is CASSNRLEGEQYF.

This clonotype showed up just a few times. The CDR3 DNA reads TGTGCCAGCAGCTTCTCGCGGACAGGGGCGGATGGCTACACCTTC. It codes for CASSFSRTGADGYTF. The chain employs TRBV7-2 and TRBJ1-2; 9 bases are shared with TRBD1. The CDR3 length is 15 residues. Germline loops: CDR1 SGHTA, CDR2 FQGNSA. The ends lost 3 bases at V and 6 bases at J; junction bases unmatched: 8. Supplemented by reference TRBV7-2 and TRBJ1-2, the full variable domain reads GAGVSQSPSNKVTEKGKDVELRCDPISGHTALYWYRQSLGQGLEFLIYFQGNSAPDKSGLPSDRFSAERTGGSVSTLTIQRTQQEDSAVYLCASSFSRTGADGYTFGSGTRLTVV.

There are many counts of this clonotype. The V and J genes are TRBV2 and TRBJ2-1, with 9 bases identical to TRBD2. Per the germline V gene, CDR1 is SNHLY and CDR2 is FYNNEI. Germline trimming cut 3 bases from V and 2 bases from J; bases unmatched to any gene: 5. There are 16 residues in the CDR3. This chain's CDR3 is CASSDRGGGAYNEQFF. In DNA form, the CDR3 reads TGTGCCAGCAGTGATCGGGGCGGGGGGGCCTACAATGAGCAGTTCTTC.

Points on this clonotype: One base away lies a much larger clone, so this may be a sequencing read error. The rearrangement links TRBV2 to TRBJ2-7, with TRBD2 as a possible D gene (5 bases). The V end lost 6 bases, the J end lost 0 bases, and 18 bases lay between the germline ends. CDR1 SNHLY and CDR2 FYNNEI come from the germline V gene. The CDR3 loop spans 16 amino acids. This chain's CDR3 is CASRTTTAVSSYEQYF. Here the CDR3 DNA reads TGTGCCAGCAGGACTACTACTGCGGTGAGCTCCTACGAGCAGTACTTC.